This T cell receptor beta chain was observed in a study of beta chain features in type 1 diabetes. Study observations and caveats: Moderately but significantly shorter TCRB CDR3s were found in Type 1 diabetes patients in all four CD4+ subsets. A potential PCR bias toward shorter templates would be equal in patient and control samples. Fewer junction insertions and more nucleotide deletions appeared in type 1 diabetes patients.

Sequencing targeted expressed TCRB transcripts, as all isolated RNA had been reverse transcribed. Repertoires were generated with immunoSEQ multiplex PCR, while TCRdb's copy carries only in-frame clones and drops some. Of fewer than 150,000 clones listed, 6.5% to 8.5% were seen once; the top ten hold about 1.4%. A note on this clone: Its antigen remains unidentified.

Without exception, sorted populations had purity beyond 98%. The sequencing input was central memory CD4+ T cells from blood. The TCR was taken from a woman in her 30s in good health.

CDR3 sequence (DNA): TGTGCCATCAGTGTGGGGGAGGGCCGAGGGGAGACCCAGTACTTC. This sequence encodes CAISVGEGRGETQYF. The chain employs TRBV10-3 and TRBJ2-5; 7 bases are a match to TRBD2. Germline V gives CDR1 ENHRY, CDR2 SYGVKD. J was trimmed by 5 bases and V by 4 bases; bases with no gene match: 10. CDR3 length: 15 amino acids.